The 19 T cell receptor beta chains below were found in one sample sequenced in a study of T cell responses to AZD1222 COVID-19 vaccine. Data came from immunoSEQ multiplex PCR; TCRdb stores just in-frame clones and leaves some out. The data contain some 140,000 clones, under 95% of them singletons. Here the sequenced sample was peripheral blood, taken on day 0 of AZD1222 vaccination. Source of these receptors: an adult in good health.

The chain links TRBV6-5 to TRBJ2-3, with 10 bases matching TRBD2. The CDR3 has 15 residues. Losses at the gene ends were 7 bases for V and 4 bases for J; bases not matched to a gene: 8. Per germline, CDR1 MNHEY and CDR2 SVGAGI. The CDR3 reads CASKIAGGFSDTQYF. The CDR3 bases are TGTGCCAGCAAAATAGCGGGGGGATTCTCAGATACGCAGTATTTT.

This CDR3 is CSVEGQGTRDNYGYTF. The CDR3 DNA sequence: TGCAGCGTTGAGGGACAGGGGACGCGGGACAACTATGGCTACACCTTC. V is TRBV29-1 and J is TRBJ1-2, with 10 nucleotides matching TRBD1. Germline CDR1 and CDR2: SQVTM and ANQGSEA. V dropped 3 bases and J dropped 2; count of bases not matched to a gene: 9. This CDR3 has 16 residues.

V usage is TRBV15 and J usage is TRBJ1-5; D call uncertain. This CDR3 region has 14 residues. Trimming took 6 bases from V and 1 from J, leaving 10 bases between them. Germline V gene lookup returns CDR1 LNHNV and CDR2 YYDKDF (reference sequence). The CDR3 DNA sequence: TGTGCCACCAGGGAAAACCCGAGCAATCAGCCCCAGCATTTT. It specifies CATRENPSNQPQHF.

The rearrangement links TRBV11-2 to TRBJ2-1; 8 bases are a match to TRBD1. Germline CDR1 SGHAT, CDR2 FQNNGV. J was trimmed by 5 bases and V by 5 bases; bases with no gene match: 5. This CDR3 spans 14 amino acids. CDR3 region: CASSPRTGNNEQFF. Written as DNA, the CDR3 is TGTGCCAGCAGCCCCCGGACAGGGAACAATGAGCAGTTCTTC.

The chain links TRBV5-4 to TRBJ2-1; TRBD1 matches 8 bases. V lost 1 base to trimming and J lost 8 bases; unmatched junction nucleotides: 2. Germline V gene lookup returns CDR1 SGHNT and CDR2 YYREEE (reference sequence). The CDR3 is 13 amino acids. The CDR3 sequence is CASSLSGGDEQFF. CDR3 nucleotide sequence: TGTGCCAGCAGCTTGTCAGGGGGCGATGAGCAGTTCTTC.

This chain joins TRBV27 and TRBJ1-6, with D possibly TRBD1 on 6 matching bases. V was shortened by 5 bases and J by 0 bases, with 8 bases between the two germline ends. The CDR3 spans 15 residues. Germline V lookup: CDR1 MNHEY, CDR2 SMNVEV (reference sequence). CDR3 loop: CASSKDSSYNSPLHF. The CDR3 region has the DNA TGTGCCAGCAGTAAGGACAGCTCCTATAATTCACCCCTCCACTTT.

This chain joins TRBV6-5 and TRBJ2-7; 9 nucleotides line up with TRBD1. J lost 13 bases, V lost 2 bases, and 3 bases had no gene match. Germline CDR1 MNHEY, CDR2 SVGAGI. The CDR3 is 11 amino acids. The CDR3 sequence is CASSYGQGLYF. The CDR3 DNA follows: TGTGCCAGCAGTTACGGACAGGGGTTATACTTC.

The chain combines TRBV9 with TRBJ1-3; 8 bases are shared with TRBD1. CDR1 SGDLS and CDR2 YYNGEE come from the germline V gene. Trimming removed 3 bases from V and 0 bases from J; junction bases left unmatched: 11. CDR3 length equals 18 residues. CDR3 nucleotide sequence: TGTGCCAGCAGCGAGAGAGGGGGGGACAGGTACTCTGGAAACACCATATATTTT. Protein product: CASSERGGDRYSGNTIYF. Supplemented by reference TRBV9 and TRBJ1-3, the full variable domain reads DSGVTQTPKHLITATGQRVTLRCSPRSGDLSVYWYQQSLDQGLQFLIQYYNGEERAKGNILERFSAQQFPDLHSELNLSSLELGDSALYFCASSERGGDRYSGNTIYFGEGSWLTVV.

The rearrangement links TRBV28 to TRBJ2-5, with D possibly being TRBD1 (6 bases). The germline CDR1 and CDR2 sequences are MDHEN and SYDVKM. The CDR3 covers 14 residues. With 6 bases removed from V and 5 bases from J, the gap between germline ends came to 16 bases. For the CDR3, the DNA is TGTGCCAGCAGGCCACAGGGCAGAGGGGAGACCCAGTACTTC. Residues: CASRPQGRGETQYF.

This clone was recorded once. This chain connects TRBV12-3 or TRBV12-4 to TRBJ1-1; D unclear. The CDR3 extends over 12 amino acids. Trimming pared 7 bases from V and 3 bases from J, leaving 9 bases between. The CDR3 DNA is TGTGCCAGCACTCGGAGGGACACTGAAGCTTTCTTT. Translated: CASTRRDTEAFF.

This clone was detected once. The gene calls are TRBV19 and TRBJ1-2; 9 positions match TRBD1. V lost 6 bases and J lost 8; bases outside the gene matches: 10. The germline V gene has CDR1 LNHDA and CDR2 SQIVND (reference sequence). CDR3 size: 14 residues. Here the CDR3 DNA reads TGTGCCAGTAGACCGGGACAGGGTGGCGGGGGCTACACCTTC. Translated: CASRPGQGGGGYTF.

This chain uses TRBV9 with TRBJ2-5, with TRBD2 matching 12 bases. The CDR3 has 17 residues. Germline V gene data show CDR1 as SGDLS and CDR2 as YYNGEE. V shed 0 bases, J shed 5 bases, and the junction held 8 bases outside the gene matches. This chain's CDR3 is CASSVGSSGRVDETQYF. CDR3 nucleotides: TGTGCCAGCAGCGTAGGGTCTAGCGGGAGGGTGGATGAGACCCAGTACTTC.

The chain has TRBV10-2 and TRBJ1-1; weak D call: TRBD1 (6 bases). The CDR3 runs to 13 residues. Trimming shortened V by 7 bases and J by 0 bases, and 9 bases separated the two germline ends. Germline CDR1 and CDR2: WSHSY and SAAADI. CDR3 protein: CASNGQLNTEAFF. The CDR3 DNA follows: TGCGCCAGCAATGGACAGTTGAACACTGAAGCTTTCTTT.

The rearrangement links TRBV4-1 to TRBJ2-1; D may be TRBD1 or TRBD2 (5 bases each). Trimming cost V 1 base and J 3 bases, with 13 bases left between them. CDR3 length equals 16 residues. Germline V gives CDR1 MGHRA, CDR2 YSYEKL. For the CDR3, the DNA is TGCGCCAGCAGCCAAGTTTCCGGGGCCAGCTACAATGAGCAGTTCTTC. Translating gives CASSQVSGASYNEQFF.

The chain carries TRBV4-3 and TRBJ2-3, with TRBD2 matching 13 bases. V was pared by 2 bases and J by 4 bases, with 3 bases of the junction left unmatched. This CDR3 contains 16 residues. Germline CDR1 is LGHNA and CDR2 is YSLEER. The CDR3 loop is CASSQTSGGEADTQYF. The CDR3 DNA follows: TGCGCCAGCAGCCAAACTAGCGGGGGGGAGGCAGATACGCAGTATTTT.

The chain uses TRBV4-1 and TRBJ1-5; 8 bases match TRBD1. The CDR3 is made up of 15 amino acids. J was trimmed by 6 bases and V by 3 bases; bases with no gene match: 7. CDR1 is MGHRA and CDR2 is YSYEKL in the germline V gene. CDR3 nucleotide sequence: TGCGCCAGCAGCCAGAGACAGGGGACAAGTCAGCCCCAGCATTTT. As protein: CASSQRQGTSQPQHF.

This chain joins TRBV15 and TRBJ1-2; 8 bases are shared with TRBD1. Germline-derived CDR1 and CDR2 are LNHNV and YYDKDF (reference sequence). The CDR3 runs to 16 residues. With V trimmed by 4 bases and J by 5 bases, 12 bases remained unmatched. CDR3 residues: CATSIASGQGSYGYTF. The CDR3 DNA is TGTGCCACCAGCATAGCATCTGGACAGGGATCATATGGCTACACCTTC.

The V and J genes are TRBV3-1 (or the pseudogene TRBV3-2) and TRBJ2-2; TRBD1 agrees at 7 bases. Germline V CDR1 and CDR2: LGHDT, YNNKEL (reference sequence). The CDR3 extends over 15 amino acids. Losses at the gene ends were 5 bases for V and 4 bases for J; bases not matched to a gene: 7. CDR3 in amino acids: CASSKGTVGTGELFF. The DNA of the CDR3 is TGTGCCAGCAGCAAGGGGACAGTGGGCACCGGGGAGCTGTTTTTT.

V and J are TRBV9 and TRBJ2-1; D is unresolved. CDR3 length: 16 amino acids. Trimming took off 5 bases at V and 4 bases at J, with 19 bases between the two ends. In germline, CDR1 is SGDLS, CDR2 YYNGEE. The CDR3 bases are TGTGCCAGCAGTGGGCGACCGGATCCAATTTACAATGAGCAGTTCTTC. Translated, it gives CASSGRPDPIYNEQFF. Full variable domain (outside the CDR3, taken from reference TRBV9 and TRBJ2-1): DSGVTQTPKHLITATGQRVTLRCSPRSGDLSVYWYQQSLDQGLQFLIQYYNGEERAKGNILERFSAQQFPDLHSELNLSSLELGDSALYFCASSGRPDPIYNEQFFGPGTRLTVL.